The clone carrying this T cell receptor (beta chain) came up once. Its antigen is undetermined. These data come from a study of cytomegalovirus exposure and HLA in healthy donors. General observations from the study: Listed as cytomegalovirus-associated were 170 or so TCR beta chains. Specificity of three CMV-associated chains for CMV antigens was verified in vitro. The tendency of first-cohort TCR clusters to co-occur in the 120 or so validation repertoires emerged from a later analysis.

V lost 6 bases and J lost 2, with 22 bases in between. Germline-derived CDR1 and CDR2 are LNHNV and YYDKDF (reference sequence). The CDR3 has 18 amino acids. TCRdb's table, derived via immunoSEQ multiplex PCR, lists solely in-frame clones and lacks some. Here the sample spans more than 250,000 clones, 87% being singletons. The donors were part of the validation cohort of roughly 110 subjects. That cohort was separate from the first cohort, which comprised some 670 subjects. Sample: PBMCs. This rearrangement joins TRBV15 to TRBJ1-4, with D possibly TRBD1 on 5 matching bases. This TCR was sampled from a woman aged 30 to 39 in good health and CMV-seropositive. The chain's CDR3 is CATRRGFGGIGTNEKLFF. The CDR3 DNA reads TGTGCCACCAGGCGGGGGTTCGGGGGAATCGGGACTAATGAAAAACTGTTTTTT.